These T cell receptor beta chains were read from a single sample in a study of blood T cell repertoires in COVID-19. Method: immunoSEQ multiplex PCR; TCRdb's copy keeps in-frame clones and lacks some. In the table there are 100,000 or so clones, roughly 80% of which are singletons. Specimen: peripheral blood. The receptors here all came from a human donor in a cohort sampled during active COVID-19. The CDR3 runs from the conserved cysteine through the conserved F or W. D genes are given only for firm matches. Size values are once, few and many counts, or a class for expanded clones, and some rows have none.

v_call	clone_size	d_call	j_call	cdr3_aa	cdr3_nt
TRBV28	-	-	TRBJ2-1	CACEGLYNEQFF	TGTGCCTGCGAGGGACTCTACAATGAGCAGTTCTTC
TRBV18	-	TRBD1	TRBJ1-5	CASSPGTGHQPQHF	TGTGCCAGCTCACCAGGGACAGGGCATCAGCCCCAGCATTTT
TRBV30	few	-	TRBJ1-5	CAWYSNQPQHF	TGTGCCTGGTATAGCAATCAGCCCCAGCATTTT
TRBV5-4	-	-	TRBJ1-2	CASSLVTYSGYTF	TGTGCCAGCAGCTTGGTGACATATTCGGGCTACACCTTC
TRBV7-9	-	-	TRBJ2-1	CASSLLARAYYNEQFF	TGTGCCAGCAGCTTATTGGCGAGGGCCTACTACAATGAGCAGTTCTTC
TRBV10-1	few	-	TRBJ1-6	CASSDPGAPLHF	TGCGCCAGCAGTGATCCAGGGGCACCCCTCCACTTT
TRBV5-6	-	-	TRBJ1-3	CASTSPGNTIYF	TGTGCCAGCACCTCTCCCGGAAACACCATATATTTT
TRBV9	few	TRBD1	TRBJ1-4	CASSVQDRPAATNEKLFF	TGTGCCAGCAGCGTCCAGGACAGGCCAGCGGCAACTAATGAAAAACTGTTTTTT
TRBV5-5	few	-	TRBJ2-3	CASTARADTQYF	TGTGCCAGCACCGCACGGGCAGATACGCAGTATTTT
TRBV7-9	once	-	TRBJ1-4	CATREGRDATNEKLFF	TGTGCCACCCGGGAAGGACGTGATGCAACTAATGAAAAACTGTTTTTT